A selection of T cell receptor beta chains follows, all from one sample in a study of molecular identifiers for immune sequencing clone quantification. TCRdb processed the PCR reads anew with MiXCR; each CDR3 protein has one entry. The sample lists 600,000 to 650,000 distinct CDR3 sequences; just under 20% were seen once. Sequencing was done on a sample of naive CD8+ T cells from blood, with Jurkat cell RNA spiked in. These receptors were taken from a human donor in good health. Some libraries in this study had Jurkat cell RNA spiked in. Both conserved end residues are part of each CDR3. The D gene is left open where the match is weak. Where a row states a size, it is once, few, many or the class of an expanded clone; other rows omit it.

d_call: TRBD1
j_call: TRBJ1-5
v_call: TRBV6-2/TRBV6-3
clone_size: few
cdr3_aa: CASSPGTGMLGYQPQHF
cdr3_nt: TGTGCCAGCAGCCCCGGGACAGGGATGTTGGGGTATCAGCCCCAGCATTTT

d_call: .
j_call: TRBJ1-5
v_call: TRBV6-2/TRBV6-3
clone_size: many
cdr3_aa: CASSYDLTDSQPQHF
cdr3_nt: TGTGCCAGCAGTTATGATTTGACAGACAGCCAGCCCCAGCATTTT

d_call: .
j_call: TRBJ2-3
v_call: TRBV7-2
clone_size: many
cdr3_aa: CASSLGSVRFTDTQYF
cdr3_nt: TGTGCCAGCAGCTTAGGGTCAGTACGGTTCACAGATACGCAGTATTTT

d_call: TRBD2
j_call: TRBJ2-1
v_call: TRBV12-3/TRBV12-4
clone_size: .
cdr3_aa: CASGGGANEQFF
cdr3_nt: TGTGCCAGCGGCGGGGGGGCTAATGAGCAGTTCTTC

d_call: .
j_call: TRBJ2-1
v_call: TRBV7-2
clone_size: .
cdr3_aa: CASSWSEFNEQFF
cdr3_nt: TGTGCCAGCAGCTGGTCGGAGTTCAATGAGCAGTTCTTC

d_call: .
j_call: TRBJ1-2
v_call: TRBV20-1
clone_size: many
cdr3_aa: CSARVGENYGYTF
cdr3_nt: TGCAGTGCTAGAGTTGGAGAAAACTATGGCTACACCTTC

d_call: .
j_call: TRBJ2-7
v_call: TRBV7-9
clone_size: many
cdr3_aa: CASSPTVGYEQYF
cdr3_nt: TGTGCCAGCAGCCCCACCGTAGGGTACGAGCAGTACTTC

d_call: .
j_call: TRBJ2-7
v_call: TRBV30
clone_size: many
cdr3_aa: CAWSASVEQYF
cdr3_nt: TGTGCCTGGAGTGCTTCGGTTGAGCAGTACTTC

d_call: TRBD1
j_call: TRBJ1-2
v_call: TRBV11-2
clone_size: .
cdr3_aa: CASSPPGGQAWFGYTF
cdr3_nt: TGTGCCAGCAGCCCTCCCGGTGGACAGGCTTGGTTCGGCTACACCTTC

d_call: TRBD1
j_call: TRBJ1-5
v_call: TRBV3-1
clone_size: many
cdr3_aa: CASSQEITGGNQPQHF
cdr3_nt: TGTGCCAGCAGCCAAGAAATCACAGGGGGCAATCAGCCCCAGCATTTT

d_call: TRBD1
j_call: TRBJ2-5
v_call: TRBV5-6
clone_size: .
cdr3_aa: CASSLGQGARVQETQYF
cdr3_nt: TGTGCCAGCAGCCTTGGACAGGGGGCGAGGGTACAAGAGACCCAGTACTTC

d_call: TRBD2
j_call: TRBJ2-2
v_call: TRBV12-3/TRBV12-4
clone_size: .
cdr3_aa: CASSPRGGTNTGELFF
cdr3_nt: TGTGCCAGCAGTCCCCGGGGGGGAACGAACACCGGGGAGCTGTTTTTT

d_call: .
j_call: TRBJ1-5
v_call: TRBV7-9
clone_size: many
cdr3_aa: CASSLMAGDSNQPQHF
cdr3_nt: TGTGCCAGCAGCTTAATGGCGGGGGATAGCAATCAGCCCCAGCATTTT

d_call: .
j_call: TRBJ2-5
v_call: TRBV6-5
clone_size: .
cdr3_aa: CPSSQQGPTQETQYF
cdr3_nt: TGTCCCAGCAGCCAACAGGGACCAACCCAAGAGACCCAGTACTTC

d_call: .
j_call: TRBJ2-7
v_call: TRBV6-2/TRBV6-3
clone_size: many
cdr3_aa: CASLLEAGLSYEQYF
cdr3_nt: TGTGCCAGCCTTCTCGAAGCGGGCCTCTCCTACGAGCAGTACTTC

d_call: TRBD1
j_call: TRBJ2-2
v_call: TRBV7-6
clone_size: many
cdr3_aa: CASSSETGLVPGELFF
cdr3_nt: TGTGCCAGCAGCTCTGAGACAGGGCTAGTCCCCGGGGAGCTGTTTTTT

d_call: .
j_call: TRBJ2-7
v_call: TRBV7-9
clone_size: many
cdr3_aa: CASSPTGSFYEQYF
cdr3_nt: TGTGCCAGCAGCCCTACAGGAAGCTTCTACGAGCAGTACTTC

d_call: TRBD2
j_call: TRBJ2-1
v_call: TRBV20-1
clone_size: few
cdr3_aa: CSARELASGNEQFF
cdr3_nt: TGCAGTGCTAGAGAATTGGCTAGCGGCAATGAGCAGTTCTTC

d_call: TRBD1
j_call: TRBJ2-7
v_call: TRBV4-3
clone_size: many
cdr3_aa: CASSQGGQGYEQYF
cdr3_nt: TGCGCCAGCAGCCAAGGTGGACAGGGCTACGAGCAGTACTTC

d_call: TRBD2
j_call: TRBJ2-7
v_call: TRBV20-1
clone_size: many
cdr3_aa: CSAREAGTSGSYEQYF
cdr3_nt: TGCAGTGCTAGAGAGGCCGGGACTAGCGGGAGTTACGAGCAGTACTTC

d_call: TRBD1
j_call: TRBJ2-7
v_call: TRBV6-2/TRBV6-3
clone_size: many
cdr3_aa: CASRTGFYEQYF
cdr3_nt: TGTGCCAGCAGGACAGGGTTCTACGAGCAGTACTTC

d_call: .
j_call: TRBJ1-6
v_call: TRBV13
clone_size: .
cdr3_aa: CASSHRLDSYNSPLHF
cdr3_nt: TGTGCCAGCAGCCACCGTTTGGACAGCTATAATTCACCCCTCCACTTT

d_call: TRBD2
j_call: TRBJ2-5
v_call: TRBV5-4
clone_size: many
cdr3_aa: CASSGGRDQETQYF
cdr3_nt: TGTGCCAGCAGCGGGGGGAGGGACCAAGAGACCCAGTACTTC

d_call: TRBD1
j_call: TRBJ1-1
v_call: TRBV3-1
clone_size: many
cdr3_aa: CASSQVGTGYDTEAFF
cdr3_nt: TGTGCCAGCAGCCAAGTCGGGACAGGGTATGACACTGAAGCTTTCTTT

d_call: .
j_call: TRBJ2-1
v_call: TRBV30
clone_size: many
cdr3_aa: CAWSLSSYNEQFF
cdr3_nt: TGTGCCTGGAGTCTGAGCTCCTACAATGAGCAGTTCTTC

d_call: .
j_call: TRBJ1-2
v_call: TRBV6-6
clone_size: few
cdr3_aa: CASAGQGGTYGYTF
cdr3_nt: TGTGCCAGCGCCGGTCAGGGCGGAACCTATGGCTACACCTTC

d_call: TRBD1
j_call: TRBJ1-5
v_call: TRBV5-7
clone_size: many
cdr3_aa: CASSLVRRDRAYQPQHF
cdr3_nt: TGTGCCAGCAGCTTGGTTCGCCGGGACAGGGCGTATCAGCCCCAGCATTTT

d_call: TRBD1
j_call: TRBJ1-2
v_call: TRBV12-3/TRBV12-4
clone_size: .
cdr3_aa: CASSFLRLGTEVDYGYTF
cdr3_nt: TGTGCCAGCAGTTTCTTAAGGTTGGGGACAGAGGTTGACTATGGCTACACCTTC

d_call: .
j_call: TRBJ2-7
v_call: TRBV19
clone_size: .
cdr3_aa: CASSIDSGRTYEQYF
cdr3_nt: TGTGCCAGTAGTATAGATTCAGGGAGAACCTACGAGCAGTACTTC

d_call: .
j_call: TRBJ1-2
v_call: TRBV12-3/TRBV12-4
clone_size: few
cdr3_aa: CASSLIVPYGYTF
cdr3_nt: TGTGCCAGCAGTTTAATTGTCCCCTATGGCTACACCTTC

d_call: TRBD2
j_call: TRBJ2-3
v_call: TRBV29-1
clone_size: many
cdr3_aa: CSVVLAGGTDTQYF
cdr3_nt: TGCAGCGTTGTCCTAGCGGGAGGAACAGATACGCAGTATTTT

d_call: TRBD2
j_call: TRBJ2-1
v_call: TRBV9
clone_size: .
cdr3_aa: CASSAGDSGGTTLSYNEQFF
cdr3_nt: TGTGCCAGCAGCGCAGGAGATAGCGGGGGGACCACCCTCTCCTACAATGAGCAGTTCTTC

d_call: TRBD1
j_call: TRBJ2-3
v_call: TRBV13
clone_size: many
cdr3_aa: CASSYRTGGNTDTQYF
cdr3_nt: TGTGCCAGCAGCTACAGAACAGGGGGAAACACAGATACGCAGTATTTT

d_call: .
j_call: TRBJ2-2
v_call: TRBV20-1
clone_size: many
cdr3_aa: CSGEGANTGELFF
cdr3_nt: TGCAGTGGTGAAGGGGCAAACACCGGGGAGCTGTTTTTT

d_call: .
j_call: TRBJ2-7
v_call: TRBV6-2/TRBV6-3
clone_size: few
cdr3_aa: CASSYRYSVYEQYF
cdr3_nt: TGTGCCAGCAGTTACCGGTACTCCGTTTACGAGCAGTACTTC

d_call: TRBD1
j_call: TRBJ2-2
v_call: TRBV9
clone_size: many
cdr3_aa: CASSLRDSYTGELFF
cdr3_nt: TGTGCCAGCAGCTTGAGGGACAGTTACACCGGGGAGCTGTTTTTT

d_call: .
j_call: TRBJ1-2
v_call: TRBV16
clone_size: few
cdr3_aa: CASSPRAVSPNYGYTF
cdr3_nt: TGTGCCAGCAGCCCCCGAGCCGTGTCTCCCAACTATGGCTACACCTTC

d_call: .
j_call: TRBJ2-3
v_call: TRBV19
clone_size: many
cdr3_aa: CASNGVAGTDTQYF
cdr3_nt: TGTGCCAGTAATGGGGTGGCGGGCACAGATACGCAGTATTTT

d_call: .
j_call: TRBJ2-1
v_call: TRBV4-1
clone_size: few
cdr3_aa: CASSPLWDILYNEQFF
cdr3_nt: TGCGCCAGCAGCCCCCTTTGGGACATACTCTACAATGAGCAGTTCTTC

d_call: .
j_call: TRBJ2-7
v_call: TRBV4-3
clone_size: many
cdr3_aa: CASSTITRSYEQYF
cdr3_nt: TGCGCCAGCAGTACTATCACCCGCTCCTACGAGCAGTACTTC

d_call: .
j_call: TRBJ2-7
v_call: TRBV5-3
clone_size: few
cdr3_aa: CASSLASDNSYEQYF
cdr3_nt: TGTGCCAGCAGCTTGGCTAGCGACAACTCCTACGAGCAGTACTTC

d_call: .
j_call: TRBJ1-2
v_call: TRBV5-6
clone_size: .
cdr3_aa: CASSFSTETDRYGYTF
cdr3_nt: TGTGCCAGCAGCTTCTCGACGGAAACTGATCGCTATGGCTACACCTTC

d_call: .
j_call: TRBJ2-1
v_call: TRBV13
clone_size: few
cdr3_aa: CASSSDTLNEQFF
cdr3_nt: TGTGCCAGCAGCTCGGACACCCTCAATGAGCAGTTCTTC

d_call: .
j_call: TRBJ2-3
v_call: TRBV5-5
clone_size: many
cdr3_aa: CASSKEDSSTDTQYF
cdr3_nt: TGTGCCAGCAGCAAGGAAGATTCTAGCACAGATACGCAGTATTTT

d_call: .
j_call: TRBJ1-1
v_call: TRBV9
clone_size: many
cdr3_aa: CASSHGSNTEAFF
cdr3_nt: TGTGCCAGCAGCCATGGGAGTAACACTGAAGCTTTCTTT

d_call: .
j_call: TRBJ2-7
v_call: TRBV4-3
clone_size: many
cdr3_aa: CASSQDFTGSTYEQYF
cdr3_nt: TGCGCCAGCAGCCAAGATTTTACAGGAAGTACCTACGAGCAGTACTTC

d_call: .
j_call: TRBJ2-7
v_call: TRBV28
clone_size: many
cdr3_aa: CASSPFLTVVYEQYF
cdr3_nt: TGTGCCAGCAGCCCCTTCCTGACAGTAGTCTACGAGCAGTACTTC

d_call: .
j_call: TRBJ1-1
v_call: TRBV2
clone_size: many
cdr3_aa: CASSTKPGTEAFF
cdr3_nt: TGTGCCAGCAGTACTAAGCCGGGCACTGAAGCTTTCTTT

d_call: .
j_call: TRBJ1-5
v_call: TRBV19
clone_size: many
cdr3_aa: CASSILGQGNQPQHF
cdr3_nt: TGTGCCAGTAGTATTCTCGGGCAGGGCAATCAGCCCCAGCATTTT

d_call: .
j_call: TRBJ2-7
v_call: TRBV4-1
clone_size: many
cdr3_aa: CASSQEGGTSYEQYF
cdr3_nt: TGCGCCAGCAGCCAAGAAGGCGGGACCTCCTACGAGCAGTACTTC

d_call: .
j_call: TRBJ1-5
v_call: TRBV12-3/TRBV12-4
clone_size: .
cdr3_aa: CASSLGPGNSNQPQHF
cdr3_nt: TGTGCCAGCAGTTTAGGCCCGGGAAATAGCAATCAGCCCCAGCATTTT

d_call: TRBD2
j_call: TRBJ2-7
v_call: TRBV5-4
clone_size: .
cdr3_aa: CAYLAGDGEQYF
cdr3_nt: TGTGCCTACCTAGCGGGAGATGGGGAGCAGTACTTC

d_call: TRBD1
j_call: TRBJ1-1
v_call: TRBV7-9
clone_size: many
cdr3_aa: CASSKGDRFTEAFF
cdr3_nt: TGTGCCAGCAGCAAGGGGGACAGATTCACTGAAGCTTTCTTT

d_call: TRBD2
j_call: TRBJ2-7
v_call: TRBV20-1
clone_size: many
cdr3_aa: CSARPRRGTYEQYF
cdr3_nt: TGCAGTGCCCGCCCTCGGCGGGGGACCTACGAGCAGTACTTC

d_call: TRBD2
j_call: TRBJ2-5
v_call: TRBV7-6
clone_size: many
cdr3_aa: CASSPAPGEGETQYF
cdr3_nt: TGTGCCAGCAGCCCAGCTCCGGGGGAGGGAGAGACCCAGTACTTC

d_call: .
j_call: TRBJ2-1
v_call: TRBV24-1
clone_size: many
cdr3_aa: CATSELDDPLLLFF
cdr3_nt: TGTGCCACCAGTGAGCTAGATGACCCCTTGCTTCTGTTCTTC